The sequence of this T cell receptor (beta chain) was determined in a study of cytomegalovirus exposure and HLA in healthy donors. J was trimmed by 4 bases and V by 6 bases; bases with no gene match: 3. In germline, CDR1 is SQVTM, CDR2 ANQGSEA. The CDR3 is 12 residues long. PCR employed 60 Vbeta and 13 Jbeta primers. Some clones are missing from TCRdb's copy, which holds only in-frame ones; the method was immunoSEQ multiplex PCR. Among about 160,000 clones listed, about 85% were seen once. This TCR derives from a man between 18 and 35 years old in good health and CMV-seropositive. The chain links TRBV29-1 to TRBJ2-7; 10 bases line up with TRBD1. Sequencing was carried out using PBMCs. In DNA, the CDR3 is TGCAGCGTACGGGACAGGGGTTACGAGCAGTACTTC. Amino acid sequence: CSVRDRGYEQYF.